This TCR beta chain derives from a study of PD-1 blockade in classical Hodgkin lymphoma. Study results and limitations: Newly diagnosed patients were said to have less baseline TCR diversity than healthy donors did. Whoever responded completely had baseline diversity much like that seen in newly diagnosed patients. CD4+ TCR diversity rose significantly by C4D1, and CD8+ TCR diversity did not.

Time point of the sample: cycle 4 day 1 (C4D1), after 5 to 7 weeks of nivolumab. Each patient relapsed following autologous stem cell transplantation, and prior brentuximab vedotin exposure differed. On this clone itself: Its cognate antigen is unknown.

The protocol was immunoSEQ multiplex PCR, while the TCRdb copy is restricted to in-frame clones and leaves out a portion. The sample carries about 19,000 clones, over 75% recorded once. The CDR3 consists of 12 residues. The V end was cut by 7 bases, the J end by 0 bases, with 6 bases between. Germline V gene sequence: CDR1 LNHDA, CDR2 SQIVND (reference sequence). Sequenced here: peripheral blood mononuclear cells (PBMCs), sampled before the fourth cycle of nivolumab. The TCR originated in a human donor with classical Hodgkin lymphoma. The chain is built from TRBV19 and TRBJ1-1; TRBD1 is a possible D gene (5 bases). The chain's CDR3 is CASKGMNTEAFF. The CDR3 DNA follows: TGTGCCAGTAAGGGGATGAACACTGAAGCTTTCTTT.